The 24 T cell receptor beta chains below were found in one sample sequenced in a study of T cells in Graves' hyperthyroidism and ophthalmopathy. What was amplified from RNA transcripts were TCR beta CDR3 regions. TCR CDR3 regions were first amplified by RT-PCR with HTBI primers. One entry per CDR3 protein results from TCRdb running MiXCR on the multiplex PCR reads. The repertoire has roughly 510,000 distinct CDR3 sequences, over 35% of them found once; the top ten carry about 45%. The sequenced material came from peripheral blood or thyroid tissue (not recorded which). The receptors were sampled from an adult woman with Graves' disease, either hyperthyroidism or ophthalmopathy (not recorded which).

J is TRBJ2-5 and V is TRBV20-1; 8 bases align to TRBD1. TRBJ2-7 matches the DNA end more closely, so the J call is doubtful. Per the germline V gene, CDR1 is DFQATT and CDR2 is SNEGSKA (reference sequence). This CDR3 contains 13 residues. This chain's CDR3 is CSARTGEPYEQYF. The CDR3 nucleotides are TGCAGTGCTAGGACAGGGGAGCCCTACGAGCAGTACTTC.

The rearrangement uses TRBV20-1 and TRBJ2-3, with a possible D match to TRBD1 (6 bases). Trimming took 7 bases from V and 2 from J, leaving 16 bases between them. This CDR3 has 14 amino acids. The germline CDR1 and CDR2 sequences are DFQATT and SNEGSKA (reference sequence). DNA of the CDR3: TGCAGTGGCACACGTGGGACAAACACAGATACGCAGTATTTT. It specifies CSGTRGTNTDTQYF.

This clonotype was counted at least ten times. The chain joins TRBV5-1 to TRBJ2-7; D may be TRBD1 (5 bases). The germline CDR1 and CDR2 sequences are SGHRS and YFSETQ. V dropped 2 bases and J dropped 2 bases, with 8 bases sitting between them. This CDR3 has 13 residues. The CDR3 DNA reads as TGCGCCAGCAGCTTTCAGGGAACCTACGAGCAGTACTTC. Translation gives CASSFQGTYEQYF. The full variable domain, with the rest looked up from reference TRBV5-1 and TRBJ2-7, is KAGVTQTPRYLIKTRGQQVTLSCSPISGHRSVSWYQQTPGQGLQFLFEYFSETQRNKGNFPGRFSGRQFSNSRSEMNVSTLELGDSALYLCASSFQGTYEQYFGPGTRLTVT.

This clonotype was counted once. The chain couples TRBV10-3 to TRBJ1-1; D is unresolved. The CDR3 covers 15 residues. V lost 6 bases, J lost 5 bases, and 19 bases lay in between. Germline CDR1 is ENHRY and CDR2 is SYGVKD. CDR3 sequence reads: CAIRVSSGRMTEAFF. The CDR3 DNA is TGTGCCATCAGAGTAAGCTCTGGGAGGATGACTGAAGCTTTCTTT.

The chain employs TRBV28 and TRBJ1-2; no clear D gene. CDR1 and CDR2 (germline): MDHEN, SYDVKM. Trimming shortened V by 2 bases and J by 3 bases, and 7 bases separated the two germline ends. The CDR3 length is 13 residues. CDR3 protein: CASSLIGDYGYTF. CDR3 nucleotide sequence: TGTGCCAGCAGTTTAATCGGGGACTATGGCTACACCTTC.

This clonotype was seen a few times. This could be a read error, since a much larger clone is one nucleotide away. This chain joins TRBV7-8 and TRBJ2-7; 10 bases line up with TRBD2. There are 14 residues in the CDR3. V lost 5 bases to trimming and J lost 3 bases; unmatched junction nucleotides: 4. Germline V gene lookup returns CDR1 SGHVS and CDR2 FQNEAQ. The CDR3 nucleotides read TGTGCCAGCAGCCCCGGGACTAGCGACTACGAGCAGTACTTC. The encoded protein is CASSPGTSDYEQYF.

In this sample, this clonotype turned up a few times. V is TRBV11-2 and J is TRBJ2-6, with TRBD1 matching 7 bases. V lost 6 bases to trimming and J lost 4 bases; unmatched junction nucleotides: 6. The germline V gene encodes CDR1 SGHAT and CDR2 FQNNGV. CDR3 size: 15 residues. CDR3 coding DNA: TGTGCCAGCAGGAACAGGGGTGACGGGGCCAACGTCCTGACTTTC. Its translation: CASRNRGDGANVLTF.

This clonotype was observed many times. The chain uses TRBV7-8 and TRBJ2-2, with a possible D match to TRBD2 (6 bases). The CDR3 spans 15 residues. V was clipped by 3 bases and J by 8 bases, with 16 bases between them. CDR1 and CDR2 from the germline V gene are SGHVS and FQNEAQ. CDR3 coding DNA: TGTGCCAGCAGCTTTCCCTTCCTAGCGATGGGGGAGCTGTTTTTT. It encodes CASSFPFLAMGELFF. The full variable domain, in which reference TRBV7-8 and TRBJ2-2 provide the parts outside the CDR3, is GAGVSQSPRYKVAKRGQDVALRCDPISGHVSLFWYQQALGQGPEFLTYFQNEAQLDKSGLPSDRFFAERPEGSVSTLKIQRTQQEDSAVYLCASSFPFLAMGELFFGEGSRLTVL.

This chain links TRBV5-5 with TRBJ1-5; 9 bases map to TRBD1. This CDR3 is 19 amino acids long. Germline assignment: CDR1 SGHKS and CDR2 YYEKEE (reference sequence). V lost 8 bases, J lost 4 bases, and 22 bases stayed unmatched. CDR3 residues: CARRYQDRGGIVRNQPQHF. The CDR3 region has the DNA TGTGCCAGGAGGTACCAGGACAGGGGTGGGATAGTCCGTAATCAGCCCCAGCATTTT. The entire variable domain, with the rest obtained from reference TRBV5-5 and TRBJ1-5, is as follows: DAGVTQSPTHLIKTRGQQVTLRCSPISGHKSVSWYQQVLGQGPQFIFQYYEKEERGRGNFPDRFSARQFPNYSSELNVNALLLGDSALYLCARRYQDRGGIVRNQPQHFGDGTRLSIL.

This clonotype was seen ten or more times. This chain links TRBV7-2 with TRBJ2-2, with D perhaps matching TRBD2 (6 bases). Looked up from germline, CDR1 is SGHTA and CDR2 is FQGNSA. V lost 1 base and J lost 1, with 7 bases in between. The CDR3 contains 15 residues. The CDR3 sequence is CASSLVGGNTGELFF. The CDR3 nucleotides read TGTGCCAGCAGCTTAGTGGGAGGGAACACCGGGGAGCTGTTTTTT.

This clonotype turned up a few times. V and J are TRBV2 and TRBJ2-1; unclear D gene. The CDR3 has 12 amino acids. Looked up from germline, CDR1 is SNHLY and CDR2 is FYNNEI. The ends were cut back, 4 bases at V and 6 bases at J, with 7 bases in the middle. The CDR3 is CASSVYRNEQFF. CDR3 DNA: TGTGCCAGCAGTGTATATCGCAATGAGCAGTTCTTC. The whole variable domain, remainder taken from reference TRBV2 and TRBJ2-1, is EPEVTQTPSHQVTQMGQEVILRCVPISNHLYFYWYRQILGQKVEFLVSFYNNEISEKSEIFDDQFSVERPDGSNFTLKIRSTKLEDSAMYFCASSVYRNEQFFGPGTRLTVL.

The genes are TRBV10-3 and TRBJ2-2; 7 nucleotides agree with TRBD1. The junction had 4 bases not matched to a gene; V was cut back by 10 bases and J by 5 bases. This CDR3 spans 12 amino acids. Germline loops: CDR1 ENHRY, CDR2 SYGVKD. This chain's CDR3 is CATNRGTGELFF. The CDR3 coding sequence is TGTGCCACCAACAGGGGTACCGGGGAGCTGTTTTTT.

V usage is TRBV20-1 and J usage is TRBJ2-5; 7 bases match TRBD2. Looked up from germline, CDR1 is DFQATT and CDR2 is SNEGSKA (reference sequence). Trimming cost V 0 bases and J 2 bases; bases outside gene matches: 9. The CDR3 extends over 16 amino acids. CDR3 amino acids: CSARDASGAGQETQYF. For the CDR3, the DNA is TGCAGTGCTAGAGACGCCAGCGGGGCAGGTCAAGAGACCCAGTACTTC.

The genes are TRBV29-1 and TRBJ1-1; the D gene is possibly TRBD1 (5 bases). CDR1 is SQVTM and CDR2 is ANQGSEA in the germline V gene. V was clipped by 8 bases and J by 2 bases, with 12 bases between them. The CDR3 sequence is 12 residues long. The CDR3 region is CSLVRGNTEAFF. DNA of the CDR3: TGCAGCTTAGTAAGGGGTAACACTGAAGCTTTCTTT.

This clonotype was seen at least ten times. This chain links TRBV19 with TRBJ1-2; no definite D call. The germline V and J ends were trimmed by 6 bases and 4 bases, with 15 bases remaining between them. Germline-derived CDR1 and CDR2 are LNHDA and SQIVND (reference sequence). CDR3 size: 14 residues. Written as DNA, the CDR3 is TGTGCCAGTAGACCCGGTGGACGGGTCTATGGCTACACCTTC. This sequence encodes CASRPGGRVYGYTF. Based on the CDR3 plus reference TRBV19 and TRBJ1-2, the full variable domain is DGGITQSPKYLFRKEGQNVTLSCEQNLNHDAMYWYRQDPGQGLRLIYYSQIVNDFQKGDIAEGYSVSREKKESFPLTVTSAQKNPTAFYLCASRPGGRVYGYTFGSGTRLTVV.

This clonotype came up many times. The chain combines TRBV7-9 with TRBJ2-2, with D tentatively TRBD1 (6 bases). The germline V gene encodes CDR1 SEHNR and CDR2 FQNEAQ (reference sequence). CDR3 length: 14 residues. V was trimmed by 1 base and J by 4 bases, leaving 7 bases between them. DNA of the CDR3: TGTGCCAGCAGCTTAGGAGGGGGCACCGGGGAGCTGTTTTTT. Its protein is CASSLGGGTGELFF.

This clonotype has ten or more counts. This rearrangement joins TRBV2 to TRBJ1-5; D uncertain. Germline assignment: CDR1 SNHLY and CDR2 FYNNEI. Between the trimmed V and J ends, which lost 6 bases and 2 bases, there was a span of 20 bases. This CDR3 region has 17 residues. The DNA for the CDR3 is TGTGCCAGCAGGCACGGTTCGGACCGGGGTCGCAATCAGCCCCAGCATTTT. Its translation: CASRHGSDRGRNQPQHF.

The chain has TRBV6-4 and TRBJ1-5; the D is unclear. Per the germline V gene, CDR1 is MRHNA and CDR2 is SNTAGT. The CDR3 length is 13 residues. With 4 bases removed from V and 7 bases from J, the gap between germline ends came to 11 bases. This CDR3 reads CASSGREGQPQHF. Here the CDR3 DNA reads TGTGCCAGCAGTGGAAGGGAAGGGCAGCCCCAGCATTTT.

This chain uses TRBV10-3 with TRBJ2-5, with D possibly called TRBD1 or TRBD2 (5 bases each). The length of the CDR3 is 11 residues. Germline V gene sequence: CDR1 ENHRY, CDR2 SYGVKD. With 9 bases removed from V and 1 base from J, the gap between germline ends came to 6 bases. For the CDR3, the DNA is TGTGCCATTGGGGGCCAAGAGACCCAGTACTTC. It yields the protein CAIGGQETQYF.

This clonotype showed up many times. CDR3 loop: CASSRDRGFGLRGNTIYF. As DNA, the CDR3 is TGTGCCAGCAGCCGGGACAGGGGCTTCGGTCTGCGGGGAAACACCATATATTTT. V usage is TRBV7-8 and J usage is TRBJ1-3, with 10 positions matching TRBD1. J was trimmed by 4 bases and V by 5 bases; bases with no gene match: 14. Per the germline V gene, CDR1 is SGHVS and CDR2 is FQNEAQ. The CDR3 totals 18 residues.

This clonotype was seen only a few times. V gene TRBV30 combines with J gene TRBJ1-2; D gene unclear. Deletions cut 0 bases from V and 5 bases from J, with 7 bases between. The CDR3 sequence is 12 residues long. Germline CDR1 is GTSNPN and CDR2 is SVGIG (reference sequence). The CDR3 loop is CAWSVGQYGYTF. The CDR3 DNA reads as TGTGCCTGGAGTGTAGGGCAGTATGGCTACACCTTC.

This chain connects TRBV13 to TRBJ2-5, with a weak D call TRBD1 (5 bases). V shed 1 base and J shed 1 base, with 10 bases lying between them. From germline, CDR1 is PRHDT and CDR2 FYEKMQ (reference sequence). This CDR3 comprises 15 residues. The CDR3 loop is CASSLVGQAQETQYF. The CDR3 DNA reads TGTGCCAGCAGCTTAGTGGGGCAGGCCCAAGAGACCCAGTACTTC.

The genes are TRBV20-1 and TRBJ2-7; TRBD2 aligns across 13 bases. CDR3 length equals 19 residues. J was trimmed by 7 bases and V by 1 base; bases with no gene match: 19. Germline V gene lookup returns CDR1 DFQATT and CDR2 SNEGSKA (reference sequence). The DNA of the CDR3 is TGCAGTGCTAGAGCTACGCCGGGACTAGCGGGATTCGGGGACGGGGAGCAGTACTTC. Residues: CSARATPGLAGFGDGEQYF.

This chain joins TRBV29-1 and TRBJ2-7; 7 positions agree with TRBD2. This CDR3 comprises 12 residues. Germline trimming cut 6 bases from V and 4 bases from J; bases unmatched to any gene: 6. Germline V gives CDR1 SQVTM, CDR2 ANQGSEA. This CDR3 reads CSVAGSGYEQYF. The CDR3 coding sequence is TGCAGCGTAGCGGGGAGCGGGTACGAGCAGTACTTC.